Below are 14 T cell receptor beta chains sequenced from a single sample in a study of cytomegalovirus exposure and HLA in healthy donors. PCR involved 60 Vbeta and 13 Jbeta primers. Sequenced by immunoSEQ multiplex PCR; TCRdb stores in-frame clones only, minus some. Here the sample spans around 72,000 clones, around 76% being singletons. The sample taken for sequencing was PBMCs. The receptors here all came from a middle-aged man in good health and CMV-seronegative.

The chain has TRBV27 and TRBJ2-7; maybe TRBD1 (5 bases). Deletions cut 1 base from V and 5 bases from J, with 12 bases between. Looked up from germline, CDR1 is MNHEY and CDR2 is SMNVEV (reference sequence). The CDR3 covers 14 residues. CDR3: CASSLWAGNHEQYF. As DNA, the CDR3 is TGTGCCAGCAGTTTATGGGCAGGGAACCACGAGCAGTACTTC.

This clone was detected once. V is TRBV6-5 and J is TRBJ2-6; D is unclear. This CDR3 has 16 amino acids. Germline V gene data show CDR1 as MNHEY and CDR2 as SVGAGI. The V and J ends lost 3 bases and 0 bases respectively, with 9 bases between them. The DNA for the CDR3 is TGTGCCAGCAGTTATAGATGGAGCTCTGGGGCCAACGTCCTGACTTTC. Translating it yields CASSYRWSSGANVLTF.

A few counts support this clone. The genes are TRBV5-1 and TRBJ2-7; TRBD1 agrees at 7 bases. In germline, CDR1 is SGHRS, CDR2 YFSETQ. Trimming cost V 3 bases and J 5 bases; bases outside gene matches: 8. The CDR3 contains 14 residues. The CDR3 sequence: CASSSRQGKHEQYF. Written as DNA, the CDR3 is TGCGCCAGCAGCTCCCGACAGGGAAAACACGAGCAGTACTTC.

The chain uses TRBV30 and TRBJ1-1, with 7 bases lining up with TRBD1. The ends lost 3 bases at V and 5 bases at J; junction bases unmatched: 9. Germline V gene sequence: CDR1 GTSNPN, CDR2 SVGIG (reference sequence). CDR3 size: 14 residues. This CDR3 reads CAWSPDRWGTEAFF. CDR3 nucleotide sequence: TGTGCCTGGAGCCCGGACAGGTGGGGGACTGAAGCTTTCTTT. Using reference TRBV30 and TRBJ1-1 for the parts outside the CDR3, the full variable domain is SQTIHQWPATLVQPVGSPLSLECTVEGTSNPNLYWYRQAAGRGLQLLFYSVGIGQISSEVPQNLSASRPQDRQFILSSKKLLLSDSGFYLCAWSPDRWGTEAFFGQGTRLTVV.

The gene calls are TRBV10-3 and TRBJ2-7; weak D call: TRBD2 (5 bases). Germline V CDR1 and CDR2: ENHRY, SYGVKD. This CDR3 spans 11 amino acids. Trimming took off 5 bases at V and 5 bases at J, with 7 bases between the two ends. The CDR3: CAISRENEQYF. The CDR3 region has the DNA TGTGCCATCAGTAGGGAGAACGAGCAGTACTTC.

The chain has TRBV4-2 and TRBJ2-7; 9 bases align to TRBD1. V shed 1 base and J 7 bases; nucleotides not matched to a gene: 8. The CDR3 extends over 15 amino acids. Looked up from germline, CDR1 is LGHNA and CDR2 is YNFKEQ. The CDR3 nucleotides read TGTGCCAGCAGCCAAGCCGGGACAGGGTTTAGGGAGCAGTACTTC. It is translated as CASSQAGTGFREQYF.

V and J are TRBV5-4 and TRBJ1-5, with 9 bases that match TRBD1. The ends lost 4 bases at V and 4 bases at J; junction bases unmatched: 6. From germline, CDR1 is SGHNT and CDR2 YYREEE (reference sequence). The CDR3 is made up of 15 amino acids. The DNA of the CDR3 is TGTGCCAGCAGCCCCGGGACAGGGCTAAATCAGCCCCAGCATTTT. Translation: CASSPGTGLNQPQHF.

This clone has just a few counts. This chain connects TRBV27 to TRBJ1-1, with D hard to call. CDR1 is MNHEY, CDR2 SMNVEV, per germline (reference sequence). CDR3 length: 11 amino acids. V lost 6 bases to trimming and J lost 8 bases, with 10 bases between them. The CDR3 DNA sequence: TGTGCCAGCAGACGCAATAGCGAAGCTTTCTTT. Protein sequence: CASRRNSEAFF.

The chain joins TRBV10-2 to TRBJ2-1; D unclear. The length of the CDR3 is 13 residues. V shed 6 bases and J shed 4 bases, with 10 bases lying between them. Germline-derived CDR1 and CDR2 are WSHSY and SAAADI. Here the CDR3 reads CASRNLGYNEQFF. The DNA of the CDR3 is TGCGCCAGCAGAAATCTCGGGTACAATGAGCAGTTCTTC.

The CDR3 DNA follows: TGTGCCAGCAGTGAATTAGGGGGCGTATACGACACCATATATTTT. Translation gives CASSELGGVYDTIYF. The chain carries TRBV25-1 and TRBJ1-3; TRBD1 aligns across 7 bases. The germline V gene has CDR1 MGHDK and CDR2 SYGVNS. V lost 1 base to trimming and J lost 8 bases; unmatched junction nucleotides: 8. The CDR3 consists of 15 residues.

The chain is built from TRBV5-4 and TRBJ2-2; 12 bases line up with TRBD2. CDR1 and CDR2 (germline): SGHNT, YYREEE (reference sequence). Trimming at V came to 0 bases and at J to 7 bases, leaving 4 bases not matched to a gene. The CDR3 totals 16 residues. Here the CDR3 reads CASSLASGGVGGELFF. Here the CDR3 DNA reads TGTGCCAGCAGCTTGGCTAGCGGGGGGGTCGGCGGGGAGCTGTTTTTT.

The V call is TRBV5-1, the J call TRBJ1-1; 7 nucleotides align to TRBD1. The junction had 17 bases not matched to a gene; V was cut back by 4 bases and J by 11 bases. The CDR3 extends over 15 amino acids. Germline CDR1 and CDR2: SGHRS and YFSETQ. Written as DNA, the CDR3 is TGCGCCAGCAGCCAGCCGCATAATATCGGGACAGACGCTTTCTTT. As protein: CASSQPHNIGTDAFF. The whole variable domain, filled in from reference TRBV5-1 and TRBJ1-1, reads KAGVTQTPRYLIKTRGQQVTLSCSPISGHRSVSWYQQTPGQGLQFLFEYFSETQRNKGNFPGRFSGRQFSNSRSEMNVSTLELGDSALYLCASSQPHNIGTDAFFGQGTRLTVV.

This chain joins TRBV28 and TRBJ2-2, with 15 bases lining up with TRBD2. The length of the CDR3 is 18 residues. Trimming at V came to 4 bases and at J to 6 bases, leaving 9 bases not matched to a gene. CDR1 is MDHEN and CDR2 is SYDVKM in the germline V gene. CDR3 DNA: TGTGCCAGCAGTTGGGGACTAGCGGGAGGTAGTAACGCCGGGGAGCTGTTTTTT. This sequence encodes CASSWGLAGGSNAGELFF.

This clone was observed a few times. CDR3 nucleotides: TGCGCCAGCAGCCAAGATTTAGTTGGCAGGGTTCGTGAAAAACTGTTTTTT. It translates to CASSQDLVGRVREKLFF. The chain combines TRBV4-3 with TRBJ1-4; D perhaps matches TRBD1 (5 bases). The CDR3 has 17 residues. V gave up 0 bases and J gave up 7 bases, with 18 bases separating them. Germline-derived CDR1 and CDR2 are LGHNA and YSLEER.